This TCR beta chain was identified in a study of cytomegalovirus exposure and HLA in healthy donors. Study findings and constraints: Common viral pathogens seemed, in a later analysis, to connect with several of the most significant clusters.

The PCR had 60 Vbeta and 13 Jbeta primers. Produced via immunoSEQ multiplex PCR; TCRdb's table is partial and in-frame only. The data hold 160,000 or so clones, with over 75% observed a single time. Concerning this clone: The antigen is not known.

The CDR3 extends over 15 amino acids. Germline V lookup: CDR1 MNHEY, CDR2 SMNVEV (reference sequence). Trimming removed 3 bases at V and 5 bases at J, with 16 bases between. The V call is TRBV27, the J call TRBJ2-5; D not resolved. The sequence came from a woman in her forties or fifties in good health and CMV-seronegative. The specimen sequenced was PBMCs. The CDR3 sequence is CASSFGGNRYETQYF. CDR3 nucleotides: TGTGCCAGCAGTTTCGGCGGAAACCGGTACGAGACCCAGTACTTC.